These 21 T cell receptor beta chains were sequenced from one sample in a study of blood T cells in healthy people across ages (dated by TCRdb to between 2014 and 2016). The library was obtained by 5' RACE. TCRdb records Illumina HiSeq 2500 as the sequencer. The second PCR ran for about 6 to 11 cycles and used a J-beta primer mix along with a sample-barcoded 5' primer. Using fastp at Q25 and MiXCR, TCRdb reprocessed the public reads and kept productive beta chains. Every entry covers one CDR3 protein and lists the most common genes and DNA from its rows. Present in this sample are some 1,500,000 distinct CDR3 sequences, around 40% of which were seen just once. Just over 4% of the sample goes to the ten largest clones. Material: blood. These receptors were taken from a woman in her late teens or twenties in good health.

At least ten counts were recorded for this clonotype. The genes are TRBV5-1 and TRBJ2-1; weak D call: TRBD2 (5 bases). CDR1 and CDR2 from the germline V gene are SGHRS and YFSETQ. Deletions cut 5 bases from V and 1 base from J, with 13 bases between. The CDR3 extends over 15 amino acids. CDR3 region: CASSPRGDSYNEQFF. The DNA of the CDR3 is TGCGCCAGCAGTCCTCGGGGAGATTCCTACAATGAGCAGTTCTTC.

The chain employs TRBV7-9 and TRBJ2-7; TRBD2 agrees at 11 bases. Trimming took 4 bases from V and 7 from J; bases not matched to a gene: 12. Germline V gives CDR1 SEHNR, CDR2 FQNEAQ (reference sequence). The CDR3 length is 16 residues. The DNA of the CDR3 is TGTGCCAGCAGCTCGATTCCGGGACTAGCGGACAATGAGCAGTACTTC. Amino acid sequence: CASSSIPGLADNEQYF.

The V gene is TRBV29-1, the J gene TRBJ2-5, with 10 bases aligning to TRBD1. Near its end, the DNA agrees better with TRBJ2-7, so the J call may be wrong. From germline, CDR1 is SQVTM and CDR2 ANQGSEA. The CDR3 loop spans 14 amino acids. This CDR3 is CSVARDRGFSEQYF. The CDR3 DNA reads TGCAGCGTCGCCCGGGACAGGGGATTTAGCGAGCAGTACTTC.

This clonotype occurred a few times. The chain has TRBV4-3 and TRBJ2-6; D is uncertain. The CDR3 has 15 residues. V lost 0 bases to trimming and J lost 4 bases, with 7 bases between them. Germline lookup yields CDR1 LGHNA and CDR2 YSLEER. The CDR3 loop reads CASSQEATGANVLTF. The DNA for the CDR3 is TGCGCCAGCAGCCAAGAAGCGACCGGGGCCAACGTCCTGACTTTC.

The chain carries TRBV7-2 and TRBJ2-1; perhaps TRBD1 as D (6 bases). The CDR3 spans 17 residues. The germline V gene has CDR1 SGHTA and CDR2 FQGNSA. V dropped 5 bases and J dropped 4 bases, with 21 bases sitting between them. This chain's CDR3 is CASSPGRAGARYNEQFF. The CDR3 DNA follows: TGTGCCAGCAGCCCCGGCCGGGCAGGGGCCAGATACAATGAGCAGTTCTTC.

DNA for the CDR3: TGCAGTGCCAGATCCGAGGATCTTAAGAGCTCCTATAATTCACCCCTCCACTTT. The encoded protein is CSARSEDLKSSYNSPLHF. The chain employs TRBV20-1 and TRBJ1-6, with D uncertain. Per the germline V gene, CDR1 is DFQATT and CDR2 is SNEGSKA (reference sequence). V dropped 6 bases and J dropped 0 bases, with 21 bases sitting between them. CDR3 size: 18 residues.

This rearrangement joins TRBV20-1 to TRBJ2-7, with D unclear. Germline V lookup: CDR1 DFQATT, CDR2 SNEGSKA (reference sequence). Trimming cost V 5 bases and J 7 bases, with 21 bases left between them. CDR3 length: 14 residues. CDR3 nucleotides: TGCAGTGCTCTAAGGCCCCTATCTAACAATGAGCAGTACTTC. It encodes CSALRPLSNNEQYF.

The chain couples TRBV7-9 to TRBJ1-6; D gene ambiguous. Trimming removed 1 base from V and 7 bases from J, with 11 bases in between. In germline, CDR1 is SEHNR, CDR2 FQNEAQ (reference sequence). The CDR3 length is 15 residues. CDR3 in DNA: TGTGCCAGCAGCTTAGTTGCCGCTCAAAATTCACCCCTCCACTTT. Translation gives CASSLVAAQNSPLHF.

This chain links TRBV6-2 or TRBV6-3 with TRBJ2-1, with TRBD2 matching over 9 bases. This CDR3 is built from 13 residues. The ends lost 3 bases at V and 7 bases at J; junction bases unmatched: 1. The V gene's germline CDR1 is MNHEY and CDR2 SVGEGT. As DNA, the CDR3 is TGTGCCAGCAGTTATGGACTAGCGAATGAGCAGTTCTTC. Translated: CASSYGLANEQFF.

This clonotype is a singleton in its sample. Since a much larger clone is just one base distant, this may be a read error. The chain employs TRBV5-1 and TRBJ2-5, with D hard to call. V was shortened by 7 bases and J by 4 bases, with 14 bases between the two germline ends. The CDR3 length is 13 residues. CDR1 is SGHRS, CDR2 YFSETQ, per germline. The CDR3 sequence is CASCTFDVETQYF. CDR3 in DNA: TGCGCCAGCTGCACATTTGATGTAGAGACCCAGTACTTC.

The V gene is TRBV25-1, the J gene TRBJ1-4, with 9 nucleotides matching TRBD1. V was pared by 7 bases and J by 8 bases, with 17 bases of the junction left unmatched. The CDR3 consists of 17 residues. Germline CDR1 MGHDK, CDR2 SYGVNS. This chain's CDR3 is CASTQGQGPHKGEKLFF. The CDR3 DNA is TGTGCCAGCACTCAGGGACAGGGTCCTCACAAGGGAGAAAAACTGTTTTTT. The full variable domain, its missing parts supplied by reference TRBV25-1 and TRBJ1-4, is EADIYQTPRYLVIGTGKKITLECSQTMGHDKMYWYQQDPGMELHLIHYSYGVNSTEKGDLSSESTVSRIRTEHFPLTLESARPSHTSQYLCASTQGQGPHKGEKLFFGSGTQLSVL.

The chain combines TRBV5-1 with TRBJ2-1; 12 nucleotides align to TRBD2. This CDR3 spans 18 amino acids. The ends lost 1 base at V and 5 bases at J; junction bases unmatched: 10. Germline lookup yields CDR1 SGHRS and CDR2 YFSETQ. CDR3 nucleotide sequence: TGCGCCAGCAGCTTGAGGCTAGCGGGGGGGCCTAAGAACAATGAGCAGTTCTTC. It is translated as CASSLRLAGGPKNNEQFF.

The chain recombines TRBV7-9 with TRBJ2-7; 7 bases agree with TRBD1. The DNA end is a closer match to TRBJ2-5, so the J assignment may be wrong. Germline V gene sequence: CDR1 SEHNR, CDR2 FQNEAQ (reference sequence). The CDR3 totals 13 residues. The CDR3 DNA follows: TGTGCCAGCAGCTTACCGGACAGGGAGACCCAGTACTTC. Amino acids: CASSLPDRETQYF.

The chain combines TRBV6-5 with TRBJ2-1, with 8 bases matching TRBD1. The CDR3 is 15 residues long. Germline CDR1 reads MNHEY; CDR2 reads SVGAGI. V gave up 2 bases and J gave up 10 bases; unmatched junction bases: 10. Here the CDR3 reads CASSYTNRGAYEQFF. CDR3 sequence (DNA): TGTGCCAGCAGTTACACCAACAGGGGGGCCTACGAGCAGTTCTTC.

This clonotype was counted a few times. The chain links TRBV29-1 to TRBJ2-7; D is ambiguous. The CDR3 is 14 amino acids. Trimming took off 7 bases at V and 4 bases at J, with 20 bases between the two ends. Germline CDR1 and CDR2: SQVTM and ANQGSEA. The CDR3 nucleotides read TGCAGCGGAGCCGGGCGCCGTGTCAGATACGAGCAGTACTTC. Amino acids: CSGAGRRVRYEQYF.

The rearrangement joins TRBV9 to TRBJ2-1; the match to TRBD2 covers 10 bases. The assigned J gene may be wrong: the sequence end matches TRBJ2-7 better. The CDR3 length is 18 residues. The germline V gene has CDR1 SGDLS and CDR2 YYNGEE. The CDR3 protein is CASSVGTSGPCSYNEQYF. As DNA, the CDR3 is TGTGCCAGCAGCGTAGGGACTAGCGGCCCCTGTTCCTACAATGAGCAGTACTTC.

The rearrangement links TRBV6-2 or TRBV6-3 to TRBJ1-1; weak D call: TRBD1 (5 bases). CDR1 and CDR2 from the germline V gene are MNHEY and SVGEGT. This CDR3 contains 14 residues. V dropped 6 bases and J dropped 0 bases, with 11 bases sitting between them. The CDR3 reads CASSDYRMNTEAFF. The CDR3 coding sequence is TGTGCCAGCAGCGACTACAGGATGAACACTGAAGCTTTCTTT.

The CDR3 DNA reads TGTGCCAGCAGTGAATTTAATTGGGAGAACTATGGCTACACCTTC. It yields the protein CASSEFNWENYGYTF. The gene calls are TRBV6-1 and TRBJ1-2, with D unclear. The CDR3 is made up of 15 amino acids. Between the trimmed V and J ends, which lost 2 bases and 2 bases, there was a span of 12 bases. The V gene's germline CDR1 is MNHNS and CDR2 SASEGT.

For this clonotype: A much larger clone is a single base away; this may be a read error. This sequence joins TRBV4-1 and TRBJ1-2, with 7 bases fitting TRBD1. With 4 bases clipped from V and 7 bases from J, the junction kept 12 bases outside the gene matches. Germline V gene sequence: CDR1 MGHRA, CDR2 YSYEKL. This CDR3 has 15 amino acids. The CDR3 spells CASSRRGTDYSGYTF. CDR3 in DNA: TGCGCCAGCAGCCGCAGAGGGACAGACTACTCTGGCTACACCTTC.

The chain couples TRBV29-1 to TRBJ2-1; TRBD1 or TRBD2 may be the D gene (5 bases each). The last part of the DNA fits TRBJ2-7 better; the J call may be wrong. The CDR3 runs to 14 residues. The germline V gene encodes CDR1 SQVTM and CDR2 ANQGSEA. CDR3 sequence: CSANGVEGYNEQYF. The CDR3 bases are TGCAGCGCTAACGGAGTCGAGGGGTACAATGAGCAGTACTTC.

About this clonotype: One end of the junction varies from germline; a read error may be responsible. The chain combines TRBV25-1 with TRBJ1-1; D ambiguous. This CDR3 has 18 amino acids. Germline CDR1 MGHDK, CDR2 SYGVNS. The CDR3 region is CVSSESPTEKSWNTEAFF. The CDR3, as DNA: TGTGTCAGCAGTGAATCCCCTACAGAAAAGAGTTGGAACACTGAGGCTTTCTTT.